This T cell receptor beta chain appears in the sequencing data of a study of cytomegalovirus exposure and HLA in healthy donors. Background on the study: Previous work identified roughly 120 million unique TCR beta sequences from around 200 million T cells.

Donors had nominal health at sampling but likely had unrecorded immune exposures. Study observations and caveats: Cytomegalovirus association was listed for about 180 TCR beta chains. Presence/absence analyses assumed roughly uniform sequencing depth across donors.

This clone was counted between two and nine times. Its antigen is still unknown. Amplification used 60 Vbeta primers and 13 Jbeta primers. Sequenced by immunoSEQ multiplex PCR; TCRdb stores in-frame clones only, minus some. The table shows approximately 140,000 clones, with approximately 84% occurring only once. Trimming removed 4 bases at V and 6 bases at J, with 12 bases between. The CDR3 covers 13 residues. Germline-derived CDR1 and CDR2 are GTSNPN and SVGIG (reference sequence). The sequenced sample was PBMCs. This rearrangement joins TRBV30 to TRBJ2-2, with D uncertain. This TCR came from a woman aged 35 to 49 in good health and CMV-seronegative. The CDR3 region has the DNA TGTGCCTGGAATTGGCAGGTGTCCGGGGAGCTGTTTTTT. Its translation: CAWNWQVSGELFF.